The 14 T cell receptor beta chains below were found in one sample sequenced in a study of neurological immune-mediated disorders (dated by TCRdb to between 2017 and 2020). Receptor amplification or capture employed 5' RACE. Instrument on record: Illumina HiSeq 2500. Starting from the raw public reads, TCRdb applied fastp trimming at Q25, assembled clones with MiXCR and retained in-frame beta chains. Each CDR3 protein gets just one entry, which takes the most common genes and DNA from the rows behind it. The sample table records roughly 56,000 distinct CDR3 sequences; more than 9.5% of these occur just once. The ten top clones hold approximately 2% of the sample. Sequenced input: PBMCs. These TCRs come from a man aged 55 to 70 in good health.

At least ten counts were recorded for this clonotype. This chain links TRBV7-2 with TRBJ2-6, with D uncertain. CDR1 and CDR2 from the germline V gene are SGHTA and FQGNSA. The CDR3 sequence is 15 residues long. V shed 2 bases and J shed 4 bases, with 9 bases lying between them. The DNA for the CDR3 is TGTGCCAGCAGCTTACACCGAACCGGGGCCAACGTCCTGACTTTC. It encodes CASSLHRTGANVLTF.

This clonotype was recorded at least ten times. This sequence joins TRBV4-3 and TRBJ1-2; TRBD1 might be the D (5 bases). There are 14 residues in the CDR3. V lost 1 base and J lost 4, with 10 bases in between. In germline, CDR1 is LGHNA, CDR2 YSLEER. The CDR3 DNA is TGCGCCAGCAGCCAAGTGAGGGACGGCTATGGCTACACCTTC. This encodes CASSQVRDGYGYTF.

This clonotype was detected many times. The chain uses TRBV14 and TRBJ2-1, with D perhaps TRBD1 or TRBD2 (5 bases each). The V end lost 2 bases, the J end lost 0 bases, and 8 bases lay between the germline ends. CDR1 is SGHDN and CDR2 is FVKESK in the germline V gene. This CDR3 contains 15 residues. CDR3 sequence reads: CASSQPGSSYNEQFF. The CDR3 DNA is TGTGCCAGCAGCCAACCAGGGAGCTCCTACAATGAGCAGTTCTTC. Using reference TRBV14 and TRBJ2-1 for the parts outside the CDR3, the full variable domain is EAGVTQFPSHSVIEKGQTVTLRCDPISGHDNLYWYRRVMGKEIKFLLHFVKESKQDESGMPNNRFLAERTGGTYSTLKVQPAELEDSGVYFCASSQPGSSYNEQFFGPGTRLTVL.

This clonotype was seen repeatedly, ten times or more. The chain joins TRBV7-9 to TRBJ1-4; D gene unclear. This CDR3 region has 15 residues. Germline lookup yields CDR1 SEHNR and CDR2 FQNEAQ (reference sequence). V was trimmed by 0 bases and J by 0 bases, leaving 5 bases between them. The CDR3 here is CASSLAAATNEKLFF. CDR3 nucleotides: TGTGCCAGCAGCTTAGCGGCAGCAACTAATGAAAAACTGTTTTTT.

Comment on this clonotype: This may stem from a read error, because a much larger clone lies one nucleotide away. The V and J genes are TRBV7-3 and TRBJ2-2; 9 nucleotides align to TRBD1. The CDR3 contains 15 residues. Germline values: CDR1 SGHTA, CDR2 FQGTGA. Here the CDR3 reads CANSLQGARSGELFF. The CDR3 DNA reads TGTGCCAACAGCTTACAGGGGGCAAGGTCCGGGGAGCTGTTTTTT.

This clonotype was seen many times. The rearrangement links TRBV20-1 to TRBJ2-1, with TRBD1 as a possible D gene (5 bases). The germline V and J ends were trimmed by 6 bases and 4 bases, with 19 bases remaining between them. The germline CDR1 and CDR2 sequences are DFQATT and SNEGSKA (reference sequence). This CDR3 is built from 15 residues. CDR3 sequence (DNA): TGCAGTGCCCCCTCAGCAGGGTCCCTTTACAATGAGCAGTTCTTC. The encoded protein is CSAPSAGSLYNEQFF.

This clonotype came up many times. The J gene is TRBJ2-1, the V gene TRBV20-1; D might be TRBD2 (6 bases). The CDR3 runs to 15 residues. Germline lookup yields CDR1 DFQATT and CDR2 SNEGSKA (reference sequence). The germline V and J ends were trimmed by 3 bases and 5 bases, with 17 bases remaining between them. The CDR3 coding sequence is TGCAGTGCTAGTGGGGGGATCGTAACAAACAATGAGCAGTTCTTC. It is translated as CSASGGIVTNNEQFF.

Ten or more counts support this clonotype. V usage is TRBV3-1 and J usage is TRBJ1-6; the D gene is possibly TRBD1 (5 bases). V dropped 4 bases and J dropped 6 bases, with 19 bases sitting between them. The CDR3 length is 17 residues. Germline-derived CDR1 and CDR2 are LGHDT and YNNKEL (reference sequence). The CDR3 coding sequence is TGTGCCAGCAGCCCAAGCGCAGGAGGGGTCTTTAATTCACCCCTCCACTTT. This translates into CASSPSAGGVFNSPLHF.

As concerns this clonotype: One end of the junction is discordant with germline, which a read error may explain. The chain uses TRBV7-2 and TRBJ1-5; D call uncertain. Germline CDR1 is SGHTA and CDR2 is FQGNSA. The CDR3 sequence is 14 residues long. The CDR3 coding sequence is TGTGCCAGCAGCTTAGTAGGCCCCAATCAACCCCAGCATTTT. This encodes CASSLVGPNQPQHF.

This clonotype was seen many times. The chain has TRBV13 and TRBJ2-7; perhaps TRBD1 as D (6 bases). Per germline, CDR1 PRHDT and CDR2 FYEKMQ (reference sequence). The CDR3 length is 14 residues. Trimming stripped 4 bases from V and 7 bases from J, with 17 bases between. CDR3 DNA sequence: TGTGCCAGCAGCTCCGGCAGGGGAGTTCGGGAGCAGTACTTC. This gives the protein CASSSGRGVREQYF.

This clonotype was detected ten times or more. V usage is TRBV10-2 and J usage is TRBJ2-7; D may correspond to TRBD1 or TRBD2 (6 bases each). The CDR3 sequence is 15 residues long. Germline CDR1 WSHSY, CDR2 SAAADI. The V end lost 6 bases, the J end lost 2 bases, and 17 bases lay between the germline ends. The CDR3 here is CASSEGPGGPYEQYF. The DNA for the CDR3 is TGCGCCAGCAGCGAGGGTCCCGGGGGCCCCTACGAGCAGTACTTC.

This clonotype was counted a few times. The chain carries TRBV4-3 and TRBJ1-1; TRBD1 might be the D (5 bases). The CDR3 is 13 residues long. CDR1 LGHNA and CDR2 YSLEER come from the germline V gene. The V gene lost 0 bases and the J gene lost 9 bases, with 11 bases spanning the gap. The CDR3 nucleotides are TGCGCCAGCAGCCAAGAGGGGGGGGGAAAAGCTTTCTTT. This translates into CASSQEGGGKAFF.

Note on this clonotype: A single base separates this from a much larger clone, so it may be a read error. The chain carries TRBV28 and TRBJ1-2, with D unresolved. The germline V and J ends were trimmed by 4 bases and 10 bases, with 13 bases remaining between them. CDR1 and CDR2 (germline): MDHEN, SYDVKM. The CDR3 is made up of 12 amino acids. The CDR3 region is CASSSTQLVYTF. CDR3 DNA sequence: TGTGCCAGCAGTTCGACCCAGCTAGTCTACACCTTC.

This clonotype appeared many times. The chain combines TRBV11-2 with TRBJ1-4; 9 nucleotides align to TRBD1. Unmatched junction bases numbered 9, after V lost 4 bases and J lost 3 bases. Germline V gives CDR1 SGHAT, CDR2 FQNNGV. This CDR3 comprises 17 residues. CDR3 DNA: TGTGCCAGCAGCTCAAAATTCACAGGGGGCTCTAATGAAAAACTGTTTTTT. Encoded protein: CASSSKFTGGSNEKLFF.